A single sample gave rise to the 10 T cell receptor beta chains below, sequenced in a study of blood T cell repertoires in COVID-19. Measured with immunoSEQ multiplex PCR; TCRdb has only the in-frame clones, and not every one. The sample lists 200,000 to 300,000 clones; approximately 80% were seen once. Sequenced: peripheral blood. The receptors originated from a woman of 80 years or more with COVID-19, enrolled during active disease.

The chain combines TRBV4-1 with TRBJ1-4; possibly TRBD1 for D (6 bases). V was trimmed by 1 base and J by 1 base, leaving 19 bases between them. Germline assignment: CDR1 MGHRA and CDR2 YSYEKL. The CDR3 consists of 19 residues. This CDR3 reads CASSQVAGGELGTNEKLFF. As DNA, the CDR3 is TGCGCCAGCAGCCAAGTGGCGGGGGGCGAATTGGGAACTAATGAAAAACTGTTTTTT.

Only a few counts were recorded for this clone. The V gene is TRBV30, the J gene TRBJ1-2; 8 nucleotides agree with TRBD1. The CDR3 runs to 15 residues. Germline values: CDR1 GTSNPN, CDR2 SVGIG (reference sequence). J lost 4 bases, V lost 4 bases, and 11 bases had no gene match. The CDR3 is CAWTQSDRGAYGYTF. The CDR3 bases are TGTGCCTGGACCCAAAGCGACAGGGGAGCCTATGGCTACACCTTC.

The chain couples TRBV4-2 to TRBJ1-2; D gene unclear. The V and J ends lost 0 bases and 4 bases respectively, with 9 bases between them. From germline, CDR1 is LGHNA and CDR2 YNFKEQ. The CDR3 length is 14 residues. The CDR3 DNA is TGTGCCAGCAGCCAAGAAAGCTCCATCTATGGCTACACCTTC. This gives the protein CASSQESSIYGYTF.

The rearrangement uses TRBV18 and TRBJ2-1; TRBD1 aligns across 8 bases. The CDR3 runs to 15 residues. With 6 bases clipped from V and 4 bases from J, the junction kept 8 bases outside the gene matches. Germline V gene data show CDR1 as KGHSH and CDR2 as LQKENI. The CDR3 DNA reads as TGTGCCAGCTCCCAACAGCGACAGGGGTACAATGAGCAGTTCTTC. Protein product: CASSQQRQGYNEQFF.

This sequence joins TRBV9 and TRBJ2-1, with 8 positions matching TRBD2. CDR1 and CDR2 (germline): SGDLS, YYNGEE. J was trimmed by 2 bases and V by 0 bases; bases with no gene match: 7. CDR3 size: 17 residues. CDR3 loop: CASSVDDRAGAYNEQFF. As DNA, the CDR3 is TGTGCCAGCAGCGTAGATGACCGAGCGGGAGCCTACAATGAGCAGTTCTTC.

The chain links TRBV7-6 to TRBJ1-5, with 11 bases that match TRBD1. Germline CDR1 and CDR2: SGHVS and FNYEAQ. Trimming removed 5 bases from V and 6 bases from J; junction bases left unmatched: 6. The CDR3 length is 15 residues. The chain's CDR3 is CASSPGDRGFQPQHF. CDR3 in DNA: TGTGCCAGCAGCCCTGGGGACAGGGGGTTTCAGCCCCAGCATTTT. Looking up the rest from reference TRBV7-6 and TRBJ1-5 gives the full variable domain: GAGVSQSPRYKVTKRGQDVALRCDPISGHVSLYWYRQALGQGPEFLTYFNYEAQQDKSGLPNDRFSAERPEGSISTLTIQRTEQRDSAMYRCASSPGDRGFQPQHFGDGTRLSIL.

This chain links TRBV6-6 with TRBJ1-3, with D maybe TRBD1 (6 bases). CDR3 length: 13 residues. V was cut by 5 bases and J by 12 bases, with 17 bases left in between. Germline assignment: CDR1 MNHNY and CDR2 SVGAGI (reference sequence). DNA of the CDR3: TGTGCCAGCAGTCAAACACAGGGAATCGGCATATATTTT. It encodes CASSQTQGIGIYF.

This chain links TRBV5-5 with TRBJ1-5, with D uncertain. The CDR3 contains 12 residues. Germline loops: CDR1 SGHKS, CDR2 YYEKEE (reference sequence). Trimming pared 2 bases from V and 5 bases from J, leaving 5 bases between. This CDR3 is CASSLPDQPQHF. CDR3 in DNA: TGTGCCAGCAGCTTACCAGATCAGCCCCAGCATTTT.

The chain is built from TRBV2 and TRBJ2-7, with D possibly being TRBD2 (7 bases). Germline values: CDR1 SNHLY, CDR2 FYNNEI. The V and J ends lost 5 bases and 5 bases respectively, with 19 bases between them. The CDR3 is 15 amino acids. This CDR3 reads CASSYGGAILDEQYF. CDR3 coding DNA: TGTGCCAGCAGTTATGGGGGGGCTATCTTAGACGAGCAGTACTTC.

The J gene is TRBJ2-3, the V gene TRBV15; D might be TRBD2 (7 bases). Germline V CDR1 and CDR2: LNHNV, YYDKDF (reference sequence). Trimming removed 6 bases from V and 0 bases from J, with 13 bases in between. The CDR3 sequence is 15 residues long. The CDR3 DNA reads as TGTGCCACCAGAGAGGGGGGGGGCAGCACAGATACGCAGTATTTT. It is translated as CATREGGGSTDTQYF.